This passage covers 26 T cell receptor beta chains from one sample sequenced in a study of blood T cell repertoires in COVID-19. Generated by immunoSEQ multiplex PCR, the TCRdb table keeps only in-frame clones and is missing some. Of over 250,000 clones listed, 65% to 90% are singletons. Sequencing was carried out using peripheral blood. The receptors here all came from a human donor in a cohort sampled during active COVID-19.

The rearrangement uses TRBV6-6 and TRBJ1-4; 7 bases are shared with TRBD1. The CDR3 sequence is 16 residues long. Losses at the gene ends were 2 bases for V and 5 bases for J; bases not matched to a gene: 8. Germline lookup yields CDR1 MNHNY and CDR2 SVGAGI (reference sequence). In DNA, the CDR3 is TGTGCCAGCAGTTACCCTCCGGGACAGCGCAATGAAAAACTGTTTTTT. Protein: CASSYPPGQRNEKLFF.

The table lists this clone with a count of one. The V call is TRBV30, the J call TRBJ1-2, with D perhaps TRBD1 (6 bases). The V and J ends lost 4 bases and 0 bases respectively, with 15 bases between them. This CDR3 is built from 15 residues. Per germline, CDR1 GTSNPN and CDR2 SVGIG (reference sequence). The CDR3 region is CAWNGPDRANYGYTF. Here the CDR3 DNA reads TGTGCCTGGAATGGGCCGGACAGAGCTAACTATGGCTACACCTTC.

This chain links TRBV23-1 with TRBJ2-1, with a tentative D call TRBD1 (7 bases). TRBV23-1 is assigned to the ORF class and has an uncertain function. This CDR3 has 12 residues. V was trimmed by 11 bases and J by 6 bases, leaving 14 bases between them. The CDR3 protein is CAPGRGANEQFF. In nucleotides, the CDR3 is TGCGCCCCGGGCAGGGGGGCCAATGAGCAGTTCTTC.

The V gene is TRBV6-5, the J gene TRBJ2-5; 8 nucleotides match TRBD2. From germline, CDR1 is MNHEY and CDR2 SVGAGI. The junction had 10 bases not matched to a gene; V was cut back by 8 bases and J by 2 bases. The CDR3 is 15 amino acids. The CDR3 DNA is TGTGCCAGCCTCGGGGCGGGGGGACGTCAAGAGACCCAGTACTTC. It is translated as CASLGAGGRQETQYF.

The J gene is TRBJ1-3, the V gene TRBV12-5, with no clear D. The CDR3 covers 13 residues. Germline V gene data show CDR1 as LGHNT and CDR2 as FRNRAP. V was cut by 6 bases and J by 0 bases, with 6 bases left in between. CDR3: CASGRDSGNTIYF. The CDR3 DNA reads TGTGCTAGTGGCCGGGACTCTGGAAACACCATATATTTT.

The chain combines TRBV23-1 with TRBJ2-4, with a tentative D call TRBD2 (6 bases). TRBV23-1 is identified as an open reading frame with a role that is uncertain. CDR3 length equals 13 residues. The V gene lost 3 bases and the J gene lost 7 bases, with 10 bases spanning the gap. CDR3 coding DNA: TGCGCCAGCAGTCACGCGGGATACAACATTCAGTACTTC. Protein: CASSHAGYNIQYF.

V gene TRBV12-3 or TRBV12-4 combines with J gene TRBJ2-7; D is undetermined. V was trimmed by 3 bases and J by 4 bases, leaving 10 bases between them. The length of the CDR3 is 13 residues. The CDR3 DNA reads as TGTGCCAGCAGTTTGGGCAGTATATACGAGCAGTACTTC. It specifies CASSLGSIYEQYF.

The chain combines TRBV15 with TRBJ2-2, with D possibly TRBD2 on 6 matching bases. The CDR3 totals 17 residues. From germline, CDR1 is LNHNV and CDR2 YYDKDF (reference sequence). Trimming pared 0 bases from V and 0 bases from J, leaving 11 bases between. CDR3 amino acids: CATSRDSGTANTGELFF. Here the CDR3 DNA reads TGTGCCACCAGCAGAGATAGCGGAACGGCGAACACCGGGGAGCTGTTTTTT. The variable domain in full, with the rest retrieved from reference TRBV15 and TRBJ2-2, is DAMVIQNPRYQVTQFGKPVTLSCSQTLNHNVMYWYQQKSSQAPKLLFHYYDKDFNNEADTPDNFQSRRPNTSFCFLDIRSPGLGDTAMYLCATSRDSGTANTGELFFGEGSRLTVL.

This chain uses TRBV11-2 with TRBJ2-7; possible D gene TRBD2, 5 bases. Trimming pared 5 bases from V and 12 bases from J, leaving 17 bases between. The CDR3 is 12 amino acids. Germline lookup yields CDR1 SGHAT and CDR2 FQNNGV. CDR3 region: CASSPSTLGLYF. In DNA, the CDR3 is TGTGCCAGCAGCCCTAGCACTTTGGGGTTGTACTTC.

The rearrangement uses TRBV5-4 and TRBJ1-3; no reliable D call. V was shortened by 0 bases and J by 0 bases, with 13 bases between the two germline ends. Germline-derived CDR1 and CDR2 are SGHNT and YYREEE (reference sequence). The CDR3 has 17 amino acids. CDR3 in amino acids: CASSLDWQASSGNTIYF. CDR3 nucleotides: TGTGCCAGCAGCTTGGATTGGCAGGCGAGCTCTGGAAACACCATATATTTT.

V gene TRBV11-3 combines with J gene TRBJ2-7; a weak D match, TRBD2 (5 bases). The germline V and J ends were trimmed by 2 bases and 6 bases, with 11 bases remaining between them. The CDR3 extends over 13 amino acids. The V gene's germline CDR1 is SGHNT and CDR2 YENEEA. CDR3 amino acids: CASSLTSKGEQYF. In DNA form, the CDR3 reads TGTGCCAGCAGCTTAACTAGTAAAGGCGAGCAGTACTTC.

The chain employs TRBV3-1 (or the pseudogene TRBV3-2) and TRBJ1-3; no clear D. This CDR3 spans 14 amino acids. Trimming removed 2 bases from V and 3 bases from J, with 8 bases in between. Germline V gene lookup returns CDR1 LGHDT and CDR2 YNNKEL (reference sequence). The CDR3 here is CASSQSGVGNTIYF. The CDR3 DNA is TGTGCCAGCAGCCAATCCGGGGTTGGAAACACCATATATTTT.

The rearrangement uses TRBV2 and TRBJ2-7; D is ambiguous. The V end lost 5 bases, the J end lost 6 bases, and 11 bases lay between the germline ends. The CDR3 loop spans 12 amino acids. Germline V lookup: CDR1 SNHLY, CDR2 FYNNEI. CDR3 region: CASSPQVSEQYF. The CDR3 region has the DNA TGTGCCAGCAGTCCCCAGGTATCCGAGCAGTACTTC.

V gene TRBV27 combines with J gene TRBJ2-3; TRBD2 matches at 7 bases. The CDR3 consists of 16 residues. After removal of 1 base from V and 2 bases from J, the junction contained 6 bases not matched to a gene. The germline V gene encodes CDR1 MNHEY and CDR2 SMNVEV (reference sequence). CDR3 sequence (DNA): TGTGCCAGCAGTTTATGGGCTAGCGGAACCACAGATACGCAGTATTTT. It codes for CASSLWASGTTDTQYF.

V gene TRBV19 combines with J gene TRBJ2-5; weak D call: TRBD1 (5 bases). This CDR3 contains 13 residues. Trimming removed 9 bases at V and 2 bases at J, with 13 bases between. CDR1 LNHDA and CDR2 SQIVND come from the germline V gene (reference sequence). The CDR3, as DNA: TGTGCCAGCAGAAAGGGGAATCAAGAGACCCAGTACTTC. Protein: CASRKGNQETQYF.

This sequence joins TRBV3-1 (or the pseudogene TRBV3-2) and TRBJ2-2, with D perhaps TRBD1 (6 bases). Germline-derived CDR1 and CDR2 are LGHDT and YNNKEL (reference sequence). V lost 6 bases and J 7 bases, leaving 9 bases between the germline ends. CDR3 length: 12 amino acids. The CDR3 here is CASRLTGGELFF. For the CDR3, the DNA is TGTGCCAGCAGGCTGACAGGCGGGGAGCTGTTTTTT.

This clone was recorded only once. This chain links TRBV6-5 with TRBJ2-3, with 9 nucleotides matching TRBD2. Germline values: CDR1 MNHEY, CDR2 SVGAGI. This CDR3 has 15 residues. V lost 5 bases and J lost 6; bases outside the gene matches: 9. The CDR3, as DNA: TGTGCCAGCAGTACCGGGACTAGCCTACAGGATACGCAGTATTTT. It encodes CASSTGTSLQDTQYF.

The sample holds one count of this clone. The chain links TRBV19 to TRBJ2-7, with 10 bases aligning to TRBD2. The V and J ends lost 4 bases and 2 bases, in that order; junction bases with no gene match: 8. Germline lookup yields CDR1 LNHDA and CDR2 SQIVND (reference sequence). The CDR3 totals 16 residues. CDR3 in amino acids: CASSTRRGLAAYEQYF. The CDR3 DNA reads TGTGCCAGTAGTACCCGACGCGGACTAGCGGCCTACGAGCAGTACTTC.

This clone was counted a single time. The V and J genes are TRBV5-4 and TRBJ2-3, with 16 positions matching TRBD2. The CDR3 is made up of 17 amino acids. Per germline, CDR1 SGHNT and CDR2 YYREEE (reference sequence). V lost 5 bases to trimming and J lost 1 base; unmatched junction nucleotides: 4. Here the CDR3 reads CASSTGLAGGGTDTQYF. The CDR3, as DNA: TGTGCCAGCAGTACGGGACTAGCGGGAGGGGGCACAGATACGCAGTATTTT. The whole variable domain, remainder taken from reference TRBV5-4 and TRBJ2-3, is ETGVTQSPTHLIKTRGQQVTLRCSSQSGHNTVSWYQQALGQGPQFIFQYYREEENGRGNFPPRFSGLQFPNYSSELNVNALELDDSALYLCASSTGLAGGGTDTQYFGPGTRLTVL.

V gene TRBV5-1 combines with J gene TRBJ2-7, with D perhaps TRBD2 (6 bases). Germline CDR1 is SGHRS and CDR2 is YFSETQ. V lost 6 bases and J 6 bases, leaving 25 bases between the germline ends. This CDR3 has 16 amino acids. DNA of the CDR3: TGCGCCAGCATGAATCAACCCGAATTACTCGGGGGCGAGCAGTACTTC. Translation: CASMNQPELLGGEQYF.

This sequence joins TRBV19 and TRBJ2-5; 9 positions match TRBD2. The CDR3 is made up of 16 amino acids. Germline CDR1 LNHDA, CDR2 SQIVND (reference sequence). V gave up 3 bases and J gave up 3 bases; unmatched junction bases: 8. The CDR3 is CASSIGVLAGKETQYF. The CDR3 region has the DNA TGTGCCAGTAGTATCGGGGTTCTAGCGGGGAAAGAGACCCAGTACTTC.

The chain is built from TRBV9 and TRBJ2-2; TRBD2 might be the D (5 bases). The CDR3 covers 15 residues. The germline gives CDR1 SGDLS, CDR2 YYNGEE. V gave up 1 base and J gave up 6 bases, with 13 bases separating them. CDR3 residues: CASSVMVSGSGELFF. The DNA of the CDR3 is TGTGCCAGCAGCGTAATGGTGTCGGGGTCCGGGGAGCTGTTTTTT.

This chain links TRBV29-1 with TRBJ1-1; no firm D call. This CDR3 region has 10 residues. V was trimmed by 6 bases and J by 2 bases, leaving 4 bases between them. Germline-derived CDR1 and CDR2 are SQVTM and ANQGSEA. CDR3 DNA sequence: TGCAGCGTCAAAAACACTGAAGCTTTCTTT. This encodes CSVKNTEAFF.

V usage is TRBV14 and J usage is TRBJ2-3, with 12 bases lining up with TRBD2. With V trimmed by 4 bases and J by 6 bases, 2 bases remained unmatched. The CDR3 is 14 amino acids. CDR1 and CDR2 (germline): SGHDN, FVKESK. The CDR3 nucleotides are TGTGCCAGCAGCCGGACTAGCGGGATTGATACGCAGTATTTT. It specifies CASSRTSGIDTQYF.

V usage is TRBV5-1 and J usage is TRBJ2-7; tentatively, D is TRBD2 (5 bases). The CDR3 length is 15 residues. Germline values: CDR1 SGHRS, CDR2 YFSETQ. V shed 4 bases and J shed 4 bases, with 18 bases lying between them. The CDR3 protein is CASSPAGSDLYEQYF. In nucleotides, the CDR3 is TGCGCCAGCAGCCCGGCGGGCAGCGATTTATACGAGCAGTACTTC.

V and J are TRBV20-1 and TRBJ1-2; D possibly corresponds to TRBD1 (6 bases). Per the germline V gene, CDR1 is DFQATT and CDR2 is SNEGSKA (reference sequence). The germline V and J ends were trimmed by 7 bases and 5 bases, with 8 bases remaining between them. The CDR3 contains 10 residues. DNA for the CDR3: TGCAGTGTCAGGGGTTATGGCTACACCTTC. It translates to CSVRGYGYTF.